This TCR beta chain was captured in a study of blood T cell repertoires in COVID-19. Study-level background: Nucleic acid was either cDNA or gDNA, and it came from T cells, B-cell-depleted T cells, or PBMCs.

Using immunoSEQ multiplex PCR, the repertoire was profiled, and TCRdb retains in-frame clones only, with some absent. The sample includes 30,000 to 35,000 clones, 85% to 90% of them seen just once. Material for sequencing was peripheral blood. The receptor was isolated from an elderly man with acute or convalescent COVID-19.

This CDR3 is CASSSGAVSSYNEQFF. CDR3 coding DNA: TGTGCCAGCAGTTCAGGAGCGGTTAGCTCCTACAATGAGCAGTTCTTC. The rearrangement links TRBV28 to TRBJ2-1; possible D gene TRBD2, 5 bases. Germline lookup yields CDR1 MDHEN and CDR2 SYDVKM. This CDR3 has 16 amino acids. V gave up 4 bases and J gave up 0 bases, with 13 bases separating them.